The 20 T cell receptor beta chains below all came from one sample that was sequenced in a study of Ad26.COV2.S vaccination and SARS-CoV-2 variants. Treatment defined: about 20 received Ad26.COV2.S at low or high dose, single or two shots; about 5 received placebo; per-sample allocation not given. Samples were taken on day 63 after the first vaccine or placebo injection. Here immunoSEQ multiplex PCR was the method, and the copy in TCRdb shows in-frame clones only, minus some. This sample has some 270,000 clones, with roughly 89% found just once. Material: peripheral blood, obtained in a trial of Ad26.COV2.S vaccine versus placebo. These TCRs come from a person between 18 and 59 years old who received the Ad26.COV2.S COVID-19 vaccine or a placebo.

This clone came up once. CDR3 region: CASSYDRNQPQHF. The DNA for the CDR3 is TGTGCCAGCAGTTACGACAGAAATCAGCCCCAGCATTTT. The rearrangement joins TRBV2 to TRBJ1-5; D perhaps matches TRBD1 (5 bases). Per the germline V gene, CDR1 is SNHLY and CDR2 is FYNNEI. CDR3 length: 13 residues. V was shortened by 5 bases and J by 4 bases, with 9 bases between the two germline ends.

CDR3: CASSQTQSHPMNTEAFF. CDR3 DNA: TGTGCCAGCAGCCAGACCCAATCTCATCCCATGAACACTGAAGCTTTCTTT. The chain couples TRBV6-2 or TRBV6-3 to TRBJ1-1; D remains ambiguous. The CDR3 covers 17 residues. Germline V lookup: CDR1 MNHEY, CDR2 SVGEGT. V lost 6 bases to trimming and J lost 0 bases, with 20 bases between them.

This sequence joins TRBV27 and TRBJ2-1; D perhaps matches TRBD2 (5 bases). This CDR3 spans 15 amino acids. V was pared by 3 bases and J by 3 bases, with 12 bases between. The germline gives CDR1 MNHEY, CDR2 SMNVEV (reference sequence). The CDR3 reads CASSLAGVSYNEQFF. The CDR3 DNA reads as TGTGCCAGCAGTTTGGCCGGGGTTAGCTACAATGAGCAGTTCTTC.

The chain is built from TRBV10-3 and TRBJ2-7; weak D call: TRBD1 (5 bases). CDR3 length: 15 amino acids. Germline V gives CDR1 ENHRY, CDR2 SYGVKD. V lost 4 bases and J 3 bases, leaving 16 bases between the germline ends. The CDR3 nucleotides read TGTGCCATCAGTGGGGGCAGGGCGTTGTTCTACGAGCAGTACTTC. Translation: CAISGGRALFYEQYF.

The V call is TRBV5-3, the J call TRBJ2-7, with D possibly called TRBD1 or TRBD2 (5 bases each). TRBV5-3 is placed among ORFs of uncertain function. The CDR3 is 14 residues long. The V end lost 1 base, the J end lost 3 bases, and 11 bases lay between the germline ends. The CDR3 region has the DNA TGTGCCAGAAGCTTGCTTAGGGACGACTACGAGCAGTACGTC. This gives the protein CARSLLRDDYEQYV.

The DNA of the CDR3 is TGCGCCAGCACCCCCTCGGACGGGAACTATGGCTACACCTTC. It yields the protein CASTPSDGNYGYTF. The J gene is TRBJ1-2, the V gene TRBV5-1; no clear D. The CDR3 spans 14 residues. The germline V gene encodes CDR1 SGHRS and CDR2 YFSETQ. Trimming removed 6 bases from V and 2 bases from J, with 14 bases in between.

V and J are TRBV7-2 and TRBJ1-1, with D uncertain. The CDR3 runs 13 residues. Germline values: CDR1 SGHTA, CDR2 FQGNSA. The ends were cut back, 5 bases at V and 0 bases at J, with 7 bases in the middle. In DNA, the CDR3 is TGTGCCAGCAGCCCATACTTGAACACTGAAGCTTTCTTT. Residues: CASSPYLNTEAFF.

V gene TRBV9 combines with J gene TRBJ1-5; the D gene is possibly TRBD1 (5 bases). Germline V gene sequence: CDR1 SGDLS, CDR2 YYNGEE. The germline V and J ends were trimmed by 3 bases and 3 bases, with 10 bases remaining between them. The CDR3 runs to 14 residues. CDR3 in DNA: TGTGCCAGCAGCGCCGGGACGGCCAATCAGCCCCAGCATTTT. Translating it yields CASSAGTANQPQHF.

This clone was counted only a few times. The V gene is TRBV7-9, the J gene TRBJ1-1; 7 bases line up with TRBD1. Germline CDR1 reads SEHNR; CDR2 reads FQNEAQ (reference sequence). CDR3 length equals 15 residues. The junction had 5 bases not matched to a gene; V was cut back by 0 bases and J by 4 bases. The CDR3 is CASSLAATGSTEAFF. Here the CDR3 DNA reads TGTGCCAGCAGCTTAGCTGCGACAGGGAGCACTGAAGCTTTCTTT.

The CDR3 protein is CASSVFGQPQETQYF. The CDR3 DNA follows: TGTGCCAGCAGTGTTTTCGGCCAACCTCAAGAGACCCAGTACTTC. The chain has TRBV2 and TRBJ2-5; D is uncertain. The CDR3 extends over 15 amino acids. Germline values: CDR1 SNHLY, CDR2 FYNNEI. V gave up 4 bases and J gave up 2 bases, with 14 bases separating them.

V and J are TRBV6-5 and TRBJ1-2, with D hard to call. CDR1 is MNHEY, CDR2 SVGAGI, per germline. Deletions cut 0 bases from V and 8 bases from J, with 13 bases between. The CDR3 runs 14 residues. The CDR3 reads CASSYSGRVGGYTF. The DNA of the CDR3 is TGTGCCAGCAGTTACTCGGGGAGGGTAGGAGGCTACACCTTC.

The chain uses TRBV27 and TRBJ2-1; weak D call: TRBD2 (6 bases). This CDR3 has 12 residues. V gave up 4 bases and J gave up 12 bases, with 13 bases separating them. Germline V gives CDR1 MNHEY, CDR2 SMNVEV (reference sequence). Written as DNA, the CDR3 is TGTGCCAGCAGTTCCGCCCCCGGGGGGCAGTTCTTC. Translation gives CASSSAPGGQFF.

The gene calls are TRBV6-2 or TRBV6-3 and TRBJ2-2, with 10 bases lining up with TRBD2. The CDR3 extends over 16 amino acids. The germline CDR1 and CDR2 sequences are MNHEY and SVGEGT. The V gene end was trimmed by 4 bases and the J gene end by 7 bases; junction bases not matched to a gene: 9. CDR3 bases: TGTGCCAGCAGTTTACAAACTAGCGGGACGGGCGGGGAGCTGTTTTTT. Protein: CASSLQTSGTGGELFF.

V is TRBV2 and J is TRBJ2-3; TRBD1 aligns across 8 bases. The CDR3 is 16 amino acids. After removal of 6 bases from V and 0 bases from J, the junction contained 8 bases not matched to a gene. Germline assignment: CDR1 SNHLY and CDR2 FYNNEI. The chain's CDR3 is CASRAQGVLSTDTQYF. CDR3 nucleotides: TGTGCCAGCAGGGCACAGGGGGTACTCAGCACAGATACGCAGTATTTT.

The chain employs TRBV19 and TRBJ2-3; unclear D gene. CDR3 length equals 17 residues. V was trimmed by 3 bases and J by 3 bases, leaving 19 bases between them. Germline CDR1 reads LNHDA; CDR2 reads SQIVND (reference sequence). The CDR3 nucleotides are TGTGCCAGTAGTATTTTCTTGGAGAGCCCGGTTACAGATACGCAGTATTTT. Translating gives CASSIFLESPVTDTQYF.

This rearrangement joins TRBV19 to TRBJ1-2, with 11 bases matching TRBD1. The J segment lost 0 bases and the V segment lost 5 bases, leaving 11 bases of the junction unmatched. The CDR3 sequence is 18 residues long. CDR1 is LNHDA and CDR2 is SQIVND in the germline V gene (reference sequence). The CDR3 DNA is TGTGCCAGTAGTCTCCGGGGGACAGGGGGGGTAGCTAACTATGGCTACACCTTC. As protein: CASSLRGTGGVANYGYTF.

There are a few counts of this clone. V is TRBV7-9 and J is TRBJ2-5; possible D gene TRBD2, 5 bases. The CDR3 consists of 13 residues. The ends were cut back, 5 bases at V and 6 bases at J, with 13 bases in the middle. Germline V gene data show CDR1 as SEHNR and CDR2 as FQNEAQ (reference sequence). CDR3 sequence reads: CASSRGEGKTQYF. The CDR3, as DNA: TGTGCCAGCAGCCGGGGAGAGGGAAAGACCCAGTACTTC.

V usage is TRBV12-3 or TRBV12-4 and J usage is TRBJ1-2; perhaps TRBD1 as D (6 bases). CDR3 size: 12 residues. V dropped 7 bases and J dropped 8 bases, with 14 bases sitting between them. The CDR3 loop is CASNKGGRGYTF. CDR3 DNA sequence: TGTGCCAGCAATAAAGGGGGGCGCGGCTACACCTTC.

The rearrangement links TRBV2 to TRBJ2-1, with 8 bases lining up with TRBD1. The CDR3 is made up of 15 amino acids. V shed 2 bases, J shed 2 bases, and the junction held 2 bases outside the gene matches. Germline-derived CDR1 and CDR2 are SNHLY and FYNNEI. CDR3 nucleotides: TGTGCCAGCAGTGAACAACAGGGGGCCTACAATGAGCAGTTCTTC. This encodes CASSEQQGAYNEQFF.

The gene calls are TRBV7-9 and TRBJ2-1; D is perhaps TRBD2 (6 bases). Germline CDR1 reads SEHNR; CDR2 reads FQNEAQ (reference sequence). CDR3 length: 13 residues. V was shortened by 5 bases and J by 4 bases, with 9 bases between the two germline ends. The CDR3 is CASSTTSYNEQFF. The CDR3 DNA reads as TGTGCCAGCAGCACGACTAGTTACAATGAGCAGTTCTTC.